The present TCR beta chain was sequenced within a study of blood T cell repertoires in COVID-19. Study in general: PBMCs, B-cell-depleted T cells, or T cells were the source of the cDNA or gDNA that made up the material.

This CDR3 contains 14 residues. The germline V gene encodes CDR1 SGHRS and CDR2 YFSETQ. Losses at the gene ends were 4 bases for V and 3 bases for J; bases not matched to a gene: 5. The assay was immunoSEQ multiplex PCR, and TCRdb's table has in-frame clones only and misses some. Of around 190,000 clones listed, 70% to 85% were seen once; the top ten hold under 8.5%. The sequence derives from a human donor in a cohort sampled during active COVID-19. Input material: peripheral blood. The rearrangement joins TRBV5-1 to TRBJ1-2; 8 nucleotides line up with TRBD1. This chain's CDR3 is CASSGAQGDYGYTF. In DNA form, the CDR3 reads TGCGCCAGCAGCGGAGCACAGGGGGACTATGGCTACACCTTC.